This T cell receptor (beta chain) came from a study of T cells in Graves' hyperthyroidism and ophthalmopathy. At least ten counts were recorded for this clonotype. What it binds is unknown. The study, taken as a whole, reports: Blood also carried most thyroid clonotypes expanded above 0.001.

Researchers took RNA transcripts and amplified the TCR beta CDR3 regions from them. A first-round RT-PCR of the TCR CDR3 used the HTBI primer set. TCRdb passed the multiplex PCR reads through MiXCR, listing each CDR3 protein once. The table includes 400,000 to 600,000 distinct CDR3 sequences, less than 25% detected once. Newly diagnosed hyperthyroidism patients aged 18 to 65 years had disease lasting under 2 months. Cells are PBMCs isolated from about 10 ml of fresh blood. This CDR3 contains 14 residues. CDR1 MDHEN and CDR2 SYDVKM come from the germline V gene. J lost 4 bases, V lost 7 bases, and 9 bases had no gene match.

The source material was blood. J is TRBJ2-7 and V is TRBV28, with TRBD2 identical over 8 bases. The sequence was collected from a man between 18 and 35 years old with Graves' hyperthyroidism. CDR3 region: CASTAGDPVYEQYF. CDR3 coding DNA: TGTGCCAGCACAGCGGGGGACCCAGTGTACGAGCAGTACTTC.